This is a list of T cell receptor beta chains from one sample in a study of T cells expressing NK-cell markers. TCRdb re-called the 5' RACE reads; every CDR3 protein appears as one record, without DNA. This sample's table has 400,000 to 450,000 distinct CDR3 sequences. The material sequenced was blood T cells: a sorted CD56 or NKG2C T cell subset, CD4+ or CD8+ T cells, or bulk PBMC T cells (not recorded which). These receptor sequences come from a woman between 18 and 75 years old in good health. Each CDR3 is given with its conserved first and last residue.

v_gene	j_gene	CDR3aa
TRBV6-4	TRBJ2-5	CASSNQAGGQETQYF
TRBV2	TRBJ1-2	CASTTPQLYYGYTF
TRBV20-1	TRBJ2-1	CSAQSIIAASNEQFF
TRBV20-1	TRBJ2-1	CSASRQGGSYNEQFF
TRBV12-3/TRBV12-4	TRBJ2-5	CASSSGNRGTSETQYF
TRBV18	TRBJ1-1	CASSQGQGASEAFF
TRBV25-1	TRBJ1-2	CASRNRAQGPQGGYTF
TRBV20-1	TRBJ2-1	CSARRTWGNNEQFF
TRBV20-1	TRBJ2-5	CSARFRPVQETQYF
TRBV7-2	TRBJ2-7	CASTPSRASGTYEQYF
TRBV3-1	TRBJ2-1	CASSQAGGPMNEQFF
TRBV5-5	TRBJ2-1	CASSWSGRAYNEQFF
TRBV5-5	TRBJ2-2	CASSLAWGTGELFF
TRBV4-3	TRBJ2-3	CASSLTGGRTDTQYF
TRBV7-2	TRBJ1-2	CASSLEGQVAYGYTF
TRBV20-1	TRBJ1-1	CSARAGAHTEAFF
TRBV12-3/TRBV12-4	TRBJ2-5	CASSSTTGQETQYF
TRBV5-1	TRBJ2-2	CASRPRDSEQLNTGELFF
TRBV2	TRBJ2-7	CASSEGTSETYEQYF